The 14 T cell receptor beta chains given below trace back to one sample, sequenced in a study of shared clonotypes between healthy human individuals. TCRdb keeps only in-frame clones here, not all; method: immunoSEQ multiplex PCR. The table records 1.6 million or so clones, 98% of them present only once. Source material: naive CD4+ T cells sorted from blood. Specified subset: CD45RA+ positively selected. These receptors all come from a man aged 30 to 45 in good health.

This chain joins TRBV6-1 and TRBJ1-3; D not resolved. There are 14 residues in the CDR3. The germline V and J ends were trimmed by 3 bases and 1 base, with 7 bases remaining between them. The germline V gene encodes CDR1 MNHNS and CDR2 SASEGT. CDR3 sequence (DNA): TGTGCCAGCAGTGACCCGGCTTCTGGAAACACCATATATTTT. Protein product: CASSDPASGNTIYF.

V is TRBV5-3 and J is TRBJ1-2, with D perhaps TRBD1 (5 bases). TRBV5-3 is classed as an ORF, of uncertain function. Deletions cut 0 bases from V and 8 bases from J, with 11 bases between. This CDR3 is built from 13 residues. CDR3 sequence (DNA): TGTGCCAGAAGCTTGGGGCAGGGAGGCGGCTACACCTTC. As protein: CARSLGQGGGYTF.

To note about this clone: Other DNA variants within this sample encode the same CDR3. The chain employs TRBV28 and TRBJ2-7; no reliable D call. Germline CDR1 reads MDHEN; CDR2 reads SYDVKM. Trimming stripped 3 bases from V and 7 bases from J, with 10 bases between. The CDR3 has 12 residues. The CDR3 sequence is CASSLLVGEQYF. In nucleotides, the CDR3 is TGTGCCAGCAGTTTGCTTGTGGGGGAGCAGTACTTC.

The V gene is TRBV7-9, the J gene TRBJ2-1; D is unclear. The CDR3 loop spans 18 amino acids. Germline V gene sequence: CDR1 SEHNR, CDR2 FQNEAQ (reference sequence). The germline V and J ends were trimmed by 5 bases and 5 bases, with 25 bases remaining between them. CDR3 region: CASSPVDWLSSFNNEQFF. The DNA of the CDR3 is TGTGCCAGCAGCCCTGTAGACTGGCTTTCGTCCTTTAACAATGAGCAGTTCTTC.

This clone was observed a single time. The chain carries TRBV29-1 and TRBJ2-7, with no clear D. The V gene's germline CDR1 is SQVTM and CDR2 ANQGSEA. The CDR3 has 13 amino acids. Trimming took off 4 bases at V and 4 bases at J, with 14 bases between the two ends. The CDR3 spells CSVGLSGLYEQYF. In DNA form, the CDR3 reads TGCAGCGTTGGGTTAAGTGGGTTATACGAGCAGTACTTC.

The CDR3 sequence is CASSFLGGELFF. CDR3 sequence (DNA): TGCGCCAGCAGCTTTTTGGGAGGGGAGCTGTTTTTT. The gene calls are TRBV5-1 and TRBJ2-2; the D is unclear. Looked up from germline, CDR1 is SGHRS and CDR2 is YFSETQ. V was trimmed by 2 bases and J by 8 bases, leaving 7 bases between them. The CDR3 runs to 12 residues.

The rearrangement uses TRBV7-7 and TRBJ2-7; 7 bases map to TRBD1. CDR1 and CDR2 (germline): SSHAT, FNYEAQ (reference sequence). The CDR3 runs to 17 residues. Germline trimming cut 1 base from V and 4 bases from J; bases unmatched to any gene: 13. This CDR3 reads CASSLVIPGGKVYEQYF. The CDR3 region has the DNA TGTGCCAGCAGCTTAGTCATCCCAGGGGGTAAGGTATACGAGCAGTACTTC.

The chain joins TRBV4-1 to TRBJ2-1; TRBD1 or TRBD2 may be the D gene (5 bases each). Trimming removed 7 bases from V and 9 bases from J, with 10 bases in between. The germline V gene has CDR1 MGHRA and CDR2 YSYEKL. The CDR3 runs 11 residues. The CDR3 DNA follows: TGCGCCAGCACGGGGCCGGGTGAGCAGTTCTTC. It translates to CASTGPGEQFF.

This chain connects TRBV9 to TRBJ2-7, with 8 bases fitting TRBD2. This CDR3 is 16 amino acids long. Germline CDR1 is SGDLS and CDR2 is YYNGEE. With 0 bases clipped from V and 1 base from J, the junction kept 6 bases outside the gene matches. The CDR3: CASSVGGSGVSYEQYF. The CDR3 coding sequence is TGTGCCAGCAGCGTAGGAGGTAGCGGGGTATCCTACGAGCAGTACTTC.

The rearrangement joins TRBV30 to TRBJ2-7; TRBD1 might be the D (6 bases). CDR3 length: 14 amino acids. V lost 6 bases to trimming and J lost 7 bases, with 22 bases between them. Germline V lookup: CDR1 GTSNPN, CDR2 SVGIG (reference sequence). CDR3 nucleotides: TGTGCCTGCCAATATTCCGGGACAAGGGTAGAGCAGTACTTC. Translated: CACQYSGTRVEQYF. The complete variable domain, with remaining parts taken from reference TRBV30 and TRBJ2-7, reads SQTIHQWPATLVQPVGSPLSLECTVEGTSNPNLYWYRQAAGRGLQLLFYSVGIGQISSEVPQNLSASRPQDRQFILSSKKLLLSDSGFYLCACQYSGTRVEQYFGPGTRLTVT.

The chain uses TRBV29-1 and TRBJ1-4; TRBD1 matches at 7 bases. With V trimmed by 4 bases and J by 5 bases, 7 bases remained unmatched. This CDR3 is 14 amino acids long. CDR1 and CDR2 from the germline V gene are SQVTM and ANQGSEA. CDR3 coding DNA: TGCAGCGTTGGGAAGGGGACAGTAAATGAAAAACTGTTTTTT. This gives the protein CSVGKGTVNEKLFF.

This chain uses TRBV2 with TRBJ1-3, with 7 nucleotides matching TRBD1. Germline V gene lookup returns CDR1 SNHLY and CDR2 FYNNEI. V trimming: 2 bases; J trimming: 2 bases; junction bases outside the gene matches: 6. The CDR3 sequence is 16 residues long. The CDR3 sequence is CASSEYMGQTGNTIYF. CDR3 bases: TGTGCCAGCAGTGAATATATGGGACAGACTGGAAACACCATATATTTT.

The chain links TRBV14 to TRBJ2-2; 9 bases align to TRBD2. The CDR3 contains 16 residues. Trimming removed 3 bases from V and 0 bases from J; junction bases left unmatched: 2. The germline gives CDR1 SGHDN, CDR2 FVKESK. The chain's CDR3 is CASSHRTSANTGELFF. The CDR3 DNA sequence: TGTGCCAGCAGCCATAGGACTAGCGCGAACACCGGGGAGCTGTTTTTT.

J is TRBJ2-7 and V is TRBV10-3, with 8 bases matching TRBD1. CDR3 length equals 14 residues. The germline V gene encodes CDR1 ENHRY and CDR2 SYGVKD. V shed 1 base and J 2 bases; nucleotides not matched to a gene: 1. The CDR3 nucleotides are TGTGCCATCAGTGAGTTACAGGGGGCCTACGAGCAGTACTTC. Protein sequence: CAISELQGAYEQYF.